This paragraph reports one T cell receptor (beta chain). Its antigen is currently unknown. The CDR3 has 13 residues. Unmatched junction bases numbered 3, after V lost 4 bases and J lost 3 bases. From germline, CDR1 is SGHRS and CDR2 YFSETQ. This record belongs to a study of CD8 T cells in ankylosing spondylitis. In making TCR beta libraries, quantitative 5'-RACE with molecular barcodes was used. TCRdb recomputed calls from the 5' RACE reads with MiXCR, one row per CDR3 protein. The sample has 220,000 or so distinct CDR3 sequences, about a sixth seen once. The study's findings and limits: A TCR beta motif of several highly homologous variants seemed to mark ankylosing spondylitis blood. Within peripheral blood, clones linked to disease were CD8+ and relatively rare. Reportedly, significant enrichment of disease-linked clones occurred in matched ankylosing spondylitis synovial fluid. Some motif variants were previously reported in reactive arthritis synovial fluid and blood.

V gene TRBV5-1 combines with J gene TRBJ1-1; 7 bases map to TRBD1. The receptor comes from a male donor with ankylosing spondylitis. The material sequenced was blood, either unsorted or a sorted T cell fraction (not recorded which). The CDR3 protein is CASSEGQYTEAFF. The CDR3 bases are TGCGCCAGCAGCGAGGGACAGTACACTGAAGCTTTCTTT.